This TCR beta chain appears in the sequencing data of a study of vaccination effects on CD4 cells after COVID-19. Study-level points and caveats: Healthy vaccinees showed cross-reactivity with common cold coronaviruses in only 1 of 255 vaccine-induced clones.

The table lists this clone with a few counts. The antigen is unknown. Viral peptide pools were used in the ViraFEST assay to expand antigen-specific CD4+ T cells, and sequencing came afterward. Following an approximately eleven-day culture, CD4+ T cells were purified. No vaccinee had earlier SARS-CoV-2 infection, and nucleocapsid antibodies were negative. The CDR3 is made up of 14 amino acids. Trimming stripped 4 bases from V and 1 base from J, with 8 bases between. Germline V gene lookup returns CDR1 SEHNR and CDR2 FQNEAQ (reference sequence). Clones were sequenced by immunoSEQ multiplex PCR, and TCRdb holds only the in-frame ones, with some missing. The sample gives roughly 50,000 clones, 75% to 80% of which show up once; just over 6% is in the top ten.

This material consisted of CD4+ T cells from PBMCs cultured with HCoV-OC43 spike peptides, taken before COVID-19 vaccination. Subset defined: HCoV-OC43 spike overlapping peptide pool stimulation. The chain links TRBV7-9 to TRBJ1-5; possibly TRBD1 for D (6 bases). This clonotype was sampled from a human donor who received a COVID-19 vaccine. Written as DNA, the CDR3 is TGTGCCAGCAGCTCTGACAGGAGCAATCAGCCCCAGCATTTT. Translating it yields CASSSDRSNQPQHF.